Reported below is one TCR beta chain. What it recognizes is unknown. This sample is part of a study of STAT5B mutations in CD4+ large granular lymphocyte leukemia. Study results and limitations: 8/27 top patient clones versus 2/35 control clones were TRBV06-family.

Germline CDR1 reads SGHAT; CDR2 reads FQNNGV. V was pared by 1 base and J by 3 bases, with 19 bases between. This CDR3 has 17 amino acids. Patients had CD4+ T-LGLL, from Padova, Helsinki and Shinshu. The protocol was immunoSEQ multiplex PCR, while the TCRdb copy is restricted to in-frame clones and leaves out a portion. The profile shows about 6,300 clones, roughly 74% of them singletons. Sequences were obtained from PBMCs. This sequence was found in a woman in her seventies with CD4+ T-cell large granular lymphocyte leukemia. J is TRBJ2-7 and V is TRBV11-2, with D possibly TRBD2 on 6 matching bases. The CDR3 here is CASSLVTGPRGGYEQYF. The CDR3 DNA reads as TGTGCCAGCAGCTTAGTCACGGGACCCCGGGGAGGCTACGAGCAGTACTTC.